These 10 T cell receptor beta chains share one sample of origin, sequenced in a study of technical replicates of blood from several donors. Produced via immunoSEQ multiplex PCR; TCRdb's table is partial and in-frame only. This table holds 65,000 to 90,000 clones, around 85% found once. The sample consisted of PBMCs. These receptors originate from a human donor in good health. Some clones in this sample may be carry-over from other donors' samples.

The genes are TRBV7-2 and TRBJ1-5; perhaps TRBD1 as D (6 bases). The CDR3 contains 17 residues. V dropped 3 bases and J dropped 3 bases, with 18 bases sitting between them. Germline V lookup: CDR1 SGHTA, CDR2 FQGNSA. As DNA, the CDR3 is TGTGCCAGCAGCTTGGTGGGGGCCCTTCTTTCCAATCAGCCCCAGCATTTT. Translated, it gives CASSLVGALLSNQPQHF.

A few counts support this clone. The chain has TRBV10-1 and TRBJ2-1, with D possibly being TRBD1 (6 bases). This CDR3 has 14 amino acids. The V gene lost 2 bases and the J gene lost 9 bases, with 14 bases spanning the gap. The V gene's germline CDR1 is WNHNN and CDR2 SYGVQD (reference sequence). CDR3 bases: TGCGCCAGCAGTGAGCAACAGGGCTACTTTGAGCAGTTCTTC. Translated, it gives CASSEQQGYFEQFF.

This clone was picked up one time. J is TRBJ1-4 and V is TRBV7-2, with D tentatively TRBD1 (6 bases). CDR3 length equals 13 residues. V shed 6 bases and J shed 9 bases, with 14 bases lying between them. Germline CDR1 reads SGHTA; CDR2 reads FQGNSA. The CDR3 DNA follows: TGTGCCAGCAGTTACTCGACAGGAAAAAAACTGTTTTTT. This codes for CASSYSTGKKLFF.

This clone turned up a few times. V gene TRBV18 combines with J gene TRBJ2-1; the match to TRBD1 covers 12 bases. This CDR3 comprises 18 residues. Germline assignment: CDR1 KGHSH and CDR2 LQKENI. The V segment lost 5 bases and the J segment 2 bases; nucleotides outside the gene matches: 10. The CDR3: CASSLTTGTGGAYNEQFF. The CDR3 bases are TGTGCCAGCTCATTAACAACCGGGACAGGGGGCGCCTACAATGAGCAGTTCTTC.

V gene TRBV11-1 combines with J gene TRBJ2-7, with TRBD2 as a possible D gene (5 bases). The germline V gene encodes CDR1 SGHAT and CDR2 FQDESV (reference sequence). Trimming removed 5 bases from V and 7 bases from J, with 15 bases in between. The CDR3 is made up of 13 amino acids. The CDR3 coding sequence is TGTGCCAGCAGCCGTGGGGAGCGGTTAGAGCAGTACTTC. The encoded protein is CASSRGERLEQYF.

The rearrangement links TRBV7-2 to TRBJ1-2, with 7 bases that match TRBD1. This CDR3 is 12 amino acids long. V shed 6 bases, J shed 4 bases, and the junction held 2 bases outside the gene matches. Looked up from germline, CDR1 is SGHTA and CDR2 is FQGNSA. This CDR3 is CASSRDSYGYTF. DNA for the CDR3: TGTGCCAGCAGTCGGGACAGCTATGGCTACACCTTC.

The chain combines TRBV5-6 with TRBJ2-3, with D perhaps matching TRBD1 (5 bases). Germline V gene lookup returns CDR1 SGHDT and CDR2 YYEEEE. V was cut by 1 base and J by 6 bases, with 9 bases left in between. CDR3 length: 13 residues. DNA of the CDR3: TGTGCCAGCAGCTTGCCAGGGCCGGATACGCAGTATTTT. Translated, it gives CASSLPGPDTQYF.

This chain joins TRBV13 and TRBJ2-5; 8 nucleotides match TRBD2. V dropped 5 bases and J dropped 1; count of bases not matched to a gene: 9. The CDR3 contains 16 residues. Germline loops: CDR1 PRHDT, CDR2 FYEKMQ (reference sequence). The DNA of the CDR3 is TGTGCCAGCAGCATGGGACTAGAGGGGCTCCAAGAGACCCAGTACTTC. Residues: CASSMGLEGLQETQYF.

This chain connects TRBV2 to TRBJ2-4, with a possible D match to TRBD2 (5 bases). CDR1 is SNHLY, CDR2 FYNNEI, per germline. The CDR3 is 14 amino acids. V lost 2 bases and J lost 8, with 13 bases in between. The CDR3 spells CASSEREGGYIQYF. The CDR3 DNA is TGTGCCAGCAGTGAAAGAGAGGGCGGGTACATTCAGTACTTC.

The chain recombines TRBV7-9 with TRBJ2-3; 12 nucleotides align to TRBD2. With 5 bases clipped from V and 6 bases from J, the junction kept 9 bases outside the gene matches. Germline values: CDR1 SEHNR, CDR2 FQNEAQ (reference sequence). The CDR3 length is 16 residues. CDR3 DNA sequence: TGTGCCAGCAGCCGCCAACTAGCGGGAGGTCTGGATACGCAGTATTTT. It encodes CASSRQLAGGLDTQYF.